The entry that follows covers one TCR beta chain sequence. V lost 6 bases, J lost 4 bases, and 13 bases lay in between. This CDR3 comprises 14 residues. Germline loops: CDR1 LGHDT, CDR2 YNNKEL (reference sequence). This entry comes from a study of blood T cell repertoires in COVID-19. Profiled with immunoSEQ multiplex PCR; TCRdb holds only in-frame clones, not every one. The sample lists about 300,000 clones; around nine tenths were seen once. This TCR was sampled from a man between 65 and 79 years old with acute or convalescent COVID-19. Source material: peripheral blood. This chain links TRBV3-1 (or the pseudogene TRBV3-2) with TRBJ2-1; D perhaps matches TRBD1 (6 bases). CDR3 sequence (DNA): TGTGCCAGCAGTGAAAGCAGGGGATACAATGAGCAGTTCTTC. Its protein product is CASSESRGYNEQFF.